The clone carrying this T cell receptor beta chain appeared a single time. This entry comes from a study of blood T cell repertoires in COVID-19. Study in general: The study drew acute and convalescent COVID-19 samples from the United States, Italy and Spain. In each case, the material was cDNA or gDNA derived from T cells, B-cell-depleted T cells, or PBMCs.

Patients of the Seattle cohort, enrolled during active infection, were followed longitudinally. Original analysis: Nucleated cell counts were estimated from reference gene primer amplification. Only in-frame clones appear in the TCRdb table, and some are missing; sequencing was by immunoSEQ multiplex PCR. Clonal size and the V and J genes are those of that table, whereas D and trimming came from the DNA. The data contain around 480,000 clones, approximately 88% of them seen just once; the ten biggest clones take up roughly 12%. The CDR3 has 13 residues. CDR1 and CDR2 (germline): LGHDT, YNNKEL (reference sequence). The trim removed 4 bases at V and 7 bases at J, leaving 6 bases unmatched.

The V and J genes are TRBV3-1 (or the pseudogene TRBV3-2) and TRBJ1-1; 7 nucleotides agree with TRBD1. Sequenced input: peripheral blood. This clonotype was obtained from a woman in her 50s with COVID-19, enrolled during active disease. CDR3 nucleotides: TGTGCCAGCAGCCCCCGGAGGACAGGTGAAGCTTTCTTT. This encodes CASSPRRTGEAFF.